These T cell receptor beta chains were read from a single sample in a study of CD8+CD57+ T cells in acquired aplastic anemia. One entry per CDR3 protein results from TCRdb running MiXCR on the reads. In the table there are more than 100,000 distinct CDR3 sequences, 40% to 45% of which are singletons. What was sequenced was sorted CD4+, CD8+, or CD8+CD57+ T cells (not recorded which) from PBMCs. The receptors here all came from a human donor in good health, serving as a control. CDR3s include the opening cysteine and the closing phenylalanine or tryptophan. Fields, in order: J gene, clone size, CDR3 length, V gene, D gene, CDR3 protein, CDR3 DNA. The D gene is left open where the match is weak. Clone size is given for some rows only: seen once, a few or many times, or a class if the clone is expanded.

>TRBJ2-7|.|16|TRBV20-1|TRBD1
CSARDRTGSFRYEQYF
TGCAGTGCTAGAGATCGGACAGGGAGTTTTCGATACGAGCAGTACTTC
>TRBJ2-5|.|14|TRBV24-1|TRBD1
CATSEGQGRETQYF
TGTGCCACCAGTGAAGGACAGGGCCGGGAGACCCAGTACTTC
>TRBJ1-6|.|15|TRBV2|.
CASFPGRDHNSPLHF
TGTGCCAGCTTTCCTGGGCGAGATCATAATTCACCCCTCCACTTT
>TRBJ2-7|.|12|TRBV29-1|.
CSVGRVGSEQYF
TGCAGCGTCGGCAGGGTCGGATCCGAGCAGTACTTC
>TRBJ1-5|.|18|TRBV5-6|TRBD1
CASSLTGQRGTGNQPQHF
TGTGCCAGCAGCTTGACGGGGCAACGCGGGACAGGGAATCAGCCCCAGCATTTT
>TRBJ2-2|many|18|TRBV7-6|.
CASSTDHSYGANTGELFF
TGTGCCAGCAGCACGGACCATTCGTATGGCGCGAACACCGGGGAGCTGTTTTTT
>TRBJ1-4|many|15|TRBV2|.
CASKDRGVTNEKLFF
TGTGCCAGCAAGGACCGAGGGGTGACTAATGAAAAACTGTTTTTT
>TRBJ2-7|many|13|TRBV12-3/TRBV12-4|TRBD1
CASRRLGGSEQYF
TGTGCCAGCAGGCGGCTAGGGGGCTCCGAGCAGTACTTC
>TRBJ1-2|few|13|TRBV12-5|.
CASGLGRGDGYTF
TGTGCTAGTGGTTTGGGGCGGGGGGATGGCTACACCTTC
>TRBJ2-6|many|16|TRBV28|.
CASSFVGLSGANVLTF
TGTGCCAGCAGTTTTGTTGGTCTCTCTGGGGCCAACGTCCTGACTTTC
>TRBJ2-1|many|13|TRBV30|.
CAWSRAGRNEQFF
TGTGCCTGGAGTAGGGCAGGGCGCAATGAGCAGTTCTTC
>TRBJ2-1|.|15|TRBV18|.
CASSTLGDAYNEQFF
TGTGCCAGCTCCACCCTAGGGGACGCATACAATGAGCAGTTCTTC
>TRBJ1-5|many|14|TRBV5-1|.
CASSLEGSNQPQHF
TGCGCCAGCAGCTTGGAAGGGAGCAATCAGCCCCAGCATTTT
>TRBJ1-1|.|16|TRBV19|.
CASSIPRWKRGIEAFF
TGTGCCAGTAGTATACCCCGGTGGAAAAGGGGGATTGAAGCTTTCTTT
>TRBJ2-1|many|14|TRBV7-2|TRBD1
CASSPSRTGQVQFF
TGTGCCAGCAGCCCTTCCCGGACAGGGCAAGTGCAGTTCTTC
>TRBJ2-7|.|14|TRBV6-1|TRBD1
CASSRGQGSHEQYF
TGTGCCAGCAGTCGGGGACAGGGATCTCACGAGCAGTACTTC
>TRBJ1-1|many|14|TRBV5-1|.
CASSLLPENTEAFF
TGCGCCAGCAGCCTTTTACCGGAGAACACTGAAGCTTTCTTT
>TRBJ1-2|many|13|TRBV3-1|.
CASSQSPAYGYTF
TGTGCCAGCAGCCAATCACCCGCCTATGGCTACACCTTC
>TRBJ2-1|many|15|TRBV12-3/TRBV12-4|.
CASSPLEQATRKQFF
TGTGCCAGCAGTCCCCTAGAACAAGCGACGAGGAAGCAGTTCTTC
>TRBJ1-2|.|13|TRBV5-8|TRBD1
CASSGTGGHGYTF
TGTGCCAGCAGCGGGACAGGGGGTCATGGCTACACCTTC
>TRBJ2-5|many|15|TRBV20-1|.
CSAEGVGGFGETQYF
TGCAGTGCCGAAGGGGTTGGGGGGTTTGGAGAGACCCAGTACTTC
>TRBJ1-4|many|15|TRBV20-1|.
CSARDRKQNNEKLFF
TGCAGTGCTAGAGATCGAAAACAGAATAATGAAAAACTGTTTTTT
>TRBJ2-3|.|14|TRBV15|.
CATSRDRARTTQYF
TGTGCCACCAGCAGAGACCGGGCGAGAACTACGCAGTATTTT
>TRBJ2-7|.|15|TRBV19|.
CASSASGPADYEQYF
TGTGCCAGTAGTGCCTCGGGACCGGCGGACTACGAGCAGTACTTC
>TRBJ2-1|.|13|TRBV7-9|TRBD1
CASSLETGVEQFF
TGTGCCAGCAGCTTAGAAACAGGGGTGGAACAGTTCTTC
>TRBJ2-1|many|14|TRBV20-1|TRBD2
CSARTSGGAREQFF
TGCAGTGCGAGGACTAGCGGGGGGGCACGAGAGCAGTTCTTC
>TRBJ2-3|many|16|TRBV11-2|.
CASSLRLGSGTDTQYF
TGTGCCAGCAGCCTGCGTCTAGGGTCGGGGACAGATACGCAGTATTTT
>TRBJ1-5|many|13|TRBV6-5|.
CASSSRGVQPQHF
TGTGCCAGCAGCTCCCGGGGCGTTCAGCCCCAGCATTTT
>TRBJ2-7|many|11|TRBV7-9|.
CASSSLYEQYF
TGTGCCAGCAGCTCCCTTTACGAGCAGTACTTC
>TRBJ2-3|many|14|TRBV6-1|.
CASRFSSSTDTQYF
TGTGCCAGCAGGTTCAGTTCTAGCACAGATACGCAGTATTTT
>TRBJ1-2|.|11|TRBV25-1|TRBD1
CASGNRGGHTF
TGTGCCAGCGGGAACAGGGGTGGCCACACCTTC
>TRBJ2-5|many|16|TRBV4-2|.
CASSQGARGSTETQYF
TGTGCCAGCAGCCAAGGGGCTCGCGGCAGCACAGAGACCCAGTACTTC
>TRBJ1-2|many|13|TRBV20-1|.
CSASVGTNYGYTF
TGCAGTGCTAGTGTCGGAACTAACTATGGCTACACCTTC
>TRBJ1-2|.|17|TRBV12-3/TRBV12-4|.
CASSLTMGGPTNYGYTF
TGTGCCAGCAGTCTCACCATGGGGGGGCCTACTAACTATGGCTACACCTTC
>TRBJ2-2|many|15|TRBV4-1|.
CASSQDESWAGELFF
TGCGCCAGCAGCCAAGATGAGTCATGGGCCGGGGAGCTGTTTTTT
>TRBJ1-6|many|14|TRBV20-1|.
CSARDDRGSSPLHF
TGCAGTGCTAGAGATGATCGGGGAAGTTCACCCCTCCACTTT
>TRBJ1-1|once|13|TRBV29-1|.
CGVEEPAGGAAFF
TGCGGCGTTGAAGAGCCAGCCGGCGGGGCCGCTTTCTTT
>TRBJ1-1|.|15|TRBV7-8|TRBD1
CACSLGGGGFGEAFF
TGTGCCTGCAGCTTAGGCGGAGGGGGCTTCGGTGAAGCTTTCTTT
>TRBJ2-5|many|15|TRBV12-3/TRBV12-4|TRBD2
CASQNGGAPRETQYF
TGTGCCAGCCAAAACGGGGGGGCGCCCCGAGAGACCCAGTACTTC
>TRBJ1-5|many|14|TRBV9|.
CASSVADSYQPQHF
TGTGCCAGCAGCGTAGCTGACAGCTATCAGCCCCAGCATTTT
>TRBJ1-1|many|14|TRBV3-1|.
CASSPRTVNTEAFF
TGTGCCAGCAGCCCACGGACGGTGAACACTGAAGCTTTCTTT
>TRBJ2-7|.|13|TRBV29-1|.
CSVRDGVRYEQYF
TGCAGCGTGAGGGACGGGGTTCGATACGAGCAGTACTTC
>TRBJ2-3|many|14|TRBV9|.
CASSVVEGTDTQYF
TGTGCCAGCAGCGTAGTTGAGGGCACAGATACGCAGTATTTT
>TRBJ2-7|.|11|TRBV19|.
CASSSSHEQYF
TGTGCCAGTAGTTCGAGCCACGAGCAGTACTTC